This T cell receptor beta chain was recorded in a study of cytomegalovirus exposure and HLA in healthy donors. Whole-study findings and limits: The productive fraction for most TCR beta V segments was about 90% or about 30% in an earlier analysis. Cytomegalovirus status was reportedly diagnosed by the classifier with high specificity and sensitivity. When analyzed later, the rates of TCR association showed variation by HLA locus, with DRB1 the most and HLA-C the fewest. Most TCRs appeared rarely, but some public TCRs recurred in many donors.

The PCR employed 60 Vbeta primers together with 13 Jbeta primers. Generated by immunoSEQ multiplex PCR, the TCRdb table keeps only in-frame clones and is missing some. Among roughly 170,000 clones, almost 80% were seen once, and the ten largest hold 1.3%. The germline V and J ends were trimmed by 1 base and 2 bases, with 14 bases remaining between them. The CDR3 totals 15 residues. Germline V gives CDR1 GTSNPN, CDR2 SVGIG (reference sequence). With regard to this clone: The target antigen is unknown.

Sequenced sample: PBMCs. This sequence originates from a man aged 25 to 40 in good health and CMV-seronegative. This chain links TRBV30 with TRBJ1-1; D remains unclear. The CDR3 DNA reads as TGTGCCTGGAGTGCTGAGGTTGCACCAAACACTGAAGCTTTCTTT. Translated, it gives CAWSAEVAPNTEAFF.